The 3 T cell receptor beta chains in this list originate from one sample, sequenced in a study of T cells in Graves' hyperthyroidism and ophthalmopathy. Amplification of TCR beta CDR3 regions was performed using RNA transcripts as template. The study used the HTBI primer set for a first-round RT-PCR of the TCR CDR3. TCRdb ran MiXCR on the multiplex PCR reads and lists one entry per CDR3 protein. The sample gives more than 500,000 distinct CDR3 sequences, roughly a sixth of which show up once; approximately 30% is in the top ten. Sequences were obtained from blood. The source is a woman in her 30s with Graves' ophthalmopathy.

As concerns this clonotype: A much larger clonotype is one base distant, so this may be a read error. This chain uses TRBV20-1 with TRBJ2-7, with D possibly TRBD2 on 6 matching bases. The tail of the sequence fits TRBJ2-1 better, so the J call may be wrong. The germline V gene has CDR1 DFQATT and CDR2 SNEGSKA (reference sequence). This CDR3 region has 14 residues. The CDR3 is CSATLGLLTYEQFF. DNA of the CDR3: TGCAGTGCTACCCTGGGACTCCTCACCTACGAGCAGTTCTTC.

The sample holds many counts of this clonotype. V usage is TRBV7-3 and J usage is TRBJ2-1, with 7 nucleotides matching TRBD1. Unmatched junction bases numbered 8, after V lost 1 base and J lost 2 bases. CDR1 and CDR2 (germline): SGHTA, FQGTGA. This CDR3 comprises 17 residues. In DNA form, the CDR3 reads TGTGCCAGCAGCTTAAATATGGCAGGGGGTGCCTACAATGAGCAGTTCTTC. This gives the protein CASSLNMAGGAYNEQFF.

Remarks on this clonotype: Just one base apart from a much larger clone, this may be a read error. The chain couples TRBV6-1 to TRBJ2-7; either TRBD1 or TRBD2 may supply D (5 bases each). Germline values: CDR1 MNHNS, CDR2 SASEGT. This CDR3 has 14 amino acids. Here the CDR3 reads CATLRDAGTYERYF. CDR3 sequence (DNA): TGTGCCACGCTACGGGACGCCGGGACCTACGAGCGGTACTTC.